This T cell receptor beta chain was found in a study of T cells in Graves' hyperthyroidism and ophthalmopathy (dated by TCRdb to the late 2010s). In terms of the full investigation: Peripheral blood was collected at initial diagnosis, before any treatment. TCR V-J signatures able to tell the groups apart were searched for in a discovery cohort of 90 to 100 patients, of whom fewer than 45 had Graves' ophthalmopathy and around 57 had stable Graves' hyperthyroidism. Whether ophthalmopathy could be predicted prospectively was tested in an independent validation cohort made up of 18 to 20 hyperthyroidism patients plus 17 patients who later progressed to ophthalmopathy. The approximately 97 discovery patients were randomly divided into training and test sets at a 7:3 ratio. In addition, the study compared T-cell repertoires in thyroid tissue and in blood from about 6 Graves' hyperthyroidism patients. Following sampling, methimazole starting at 30 mg daily was given to hyperthyroidism patients, and high-dose intravenous methylprednisolone was given to ophthalmopathy patients. The paper describes TCR Vbeta CDR3 sequencing of 120 to 150 peripheral blood samples, made up of 40 to 45 ophthalmopathy patients, more than 70 hyperthyroidism patients and roughly 17 progressor patients. Broad study findings and their caveats: No statistical method was used to set the sample size in advance, and investigators knew the group allocation. In cross-validation, a model built on a 13 V-J signature told ophthalmopathy apart from stable hyperthyroidism with 87.88% sensitivity and approximately 84% specificity, and in testing the same model reached 80%/75%. In validation, the model predicted progression to ophthalmopathy with roughly 66% sensitivity and approximately 72% specificity, a median of 6.5 months before onset. Most expanded thyroid clonotypes (frequency above 0.001) were also found in blood, which suggests that blood repertoires may mirror thyroid immune responses.

This clonotype was detected many times. The target of this receptor is not known. The input lacks base qualities; no much larger clone sits a single base away. Trimming at the junction amounts to 5 bases on V and 5 bases on J, and the germline ends lie 15 bases apart. The germline V gene (reference sequence) yields SEHNR for CDR1 and FQNEAQ for CDR2. The CDR3 sequence holds 14 residues, the cysteine and phenylalanine included. The CDR3 DNA has 42 bases and is translated from base 1. Amplification of TCR beta CDR3 regions was carried out from RNA transcripts. The first round of RT-PCR for the TCR CDR3 was performed with the HTBI primer set and the Qiagen OneStep RT-PCR kit. The libraries were constructed in a second round of multiplex PCR and then size-selected and purified. Sequencing of the libraries was done on an Illumina HiSeq2000 using paired-end 100 bp reads. The study's own analysis went as follows. SOAPnuke was used to process the raw data, removing reads that contained adapters or uncalled bases, had a mean Phred below 15, or lacked an exact match to the constant primer or identifier. COPE v1.2.5 was used to merge the high-quality paired reads, and each unique nucleotide sequence was defined as a clonotype. Clonotypes were aligned to IMGT TRBV, TRBD and TRBJ reference segments using MiTCR v1.1. Analysis was restricted to V-J combinations with a frequency above 0.0001, which covered roughly 99% of repertoires. The TCS score was defined as F50 (clonal expansion) divided by E x V (chaos), with BLOSUM62-based TCRdist calculated between CDR3 peptides within each V-J. Welch's t-statistics and random forest reduced around 510 V-J features to 10 to 15, which were used in a naive Bayes classifier (R e1071). Clones were called with MiXCR by TCRdb after fastp trimmed the public reads at Q25, and only in-frame beta chains were retained. When rows share a CDR3 protein, they turn into one entry using the most common DNA and genes. TCRdb, rather than the study authors, made the V and J calls. The sample records hundreds of thousands of distinct CDR3 sequences, around 15% of which are singletons. The ten largest clones represent 25% to 30% of the sample.

Moderately to severely active disease, a Clinical Activity Score of at least 3, a NOSPECS grade of at least 4, and a duration under 3 months were present in ophthalmopathy patients. Exclusion was applied to patients with uncontrolled infections, other autoimmune diseases, pregnancy or lactation. Diagnoses were established on the basis of clinical symptoms, serum thyroxine and TRAb, thyroid ultrasound, and orbital computed tomography. PBMCs were separated from over 9 ml of fresh peripheral blood using Ficoll-Paque density gradient centrifugation. Total RNA was extracted with Trizol reagent, and quality was checked on an Agilent 2100 Bioanalyzer.

Rearrangement joined TRBV7-9 to TRBJ2-5; the D gene is perhaps TRBD2, from 7 matching bases. The origin of this receptor is a man aged 50-60 years with Graves' ophthalmopathy. The sequenced sample consisted of blood. This receptor carries the CDR3 CASSRRGGMETQYF. The DNA is as follows: TGTGCCAGCAGCCGAAGGGGGGGGATGGAGACCCAGTACTTC. This CDR3, with the reference TRBV7-9 and TRBJ2-5 proteins standing in past its ends, gives the full variable domain DTGVSQNPRHKITKRGQNVTFRCDPISEHNRLYWYRQTLGQGPEFLTYFQNEAQLEKSRLLSDRFSAERPKGSFSTLEIQRTEQGDSAMYLCASSRRGGMETQYFGPGTRLLVL.